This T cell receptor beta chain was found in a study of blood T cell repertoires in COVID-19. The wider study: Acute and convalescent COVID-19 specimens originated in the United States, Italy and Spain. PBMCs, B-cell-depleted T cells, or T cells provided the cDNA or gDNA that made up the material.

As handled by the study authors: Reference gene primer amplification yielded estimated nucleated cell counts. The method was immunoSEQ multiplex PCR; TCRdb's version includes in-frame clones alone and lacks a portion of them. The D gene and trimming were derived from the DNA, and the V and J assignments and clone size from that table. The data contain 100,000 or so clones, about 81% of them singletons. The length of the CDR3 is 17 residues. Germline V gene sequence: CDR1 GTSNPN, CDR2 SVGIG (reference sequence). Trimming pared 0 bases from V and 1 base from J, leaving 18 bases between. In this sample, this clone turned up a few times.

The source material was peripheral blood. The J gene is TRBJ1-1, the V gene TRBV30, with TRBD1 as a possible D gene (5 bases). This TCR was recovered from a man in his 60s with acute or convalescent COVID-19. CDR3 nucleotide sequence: TGTGCCTGGAGTGTACGGTTTTTAGGGGTGGGGAACACTGAAGCTTTCTTT. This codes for CAWSVRFLGVGNTEAFF.